What follows is one T cell receptor beta chain and its context. TCRdb's copy holds only in-frame clones and misses some; the assay was immunoSEQ multiplex PCR. This sample has 95,000 to 150,000 clones, with roughly 89% found just once. This entry is derived from a study of blood T cell repertoires in COVID-19. The overall study: T cells, B-cell-depleted T cells, or PBMCs provided the cDNA or gDNA that served as material.

Trimming removed 1 base at V and 3 bases at J, with 10 bases between. Germline V CDR1 and CDR2: GTSNPN, SVGIG (reference sequence). The CDR3 is made up of 14 amino acids. The material sequenced was peripheral blood. The sequence derives from a man aged 40-50 years with acute or convalescent COVID-19. The chain combines TRBV30 with TRBJ1-5, with TRBD1 as a possible D gene (6 bases). As DNA, the CDR3 is TGTGCCTGGAGTGGGGACATACCCAATCAGCCCCAGCATTTT. It codes for CAWSGDIPNQPQHF.